A single sample is the source of the 26 T cell receptor beta chains below, sequenced in a study of blood T cell repertoires in COVID-19. TCRdb keeps only in-frame clones here, not all; method: immunoSEQ multiplex PCR. Among approximately 100,000 clones, 89% were seen once, and the ten largest hold roughly 17%. The sample was peripheral blood. Receptor source: an elderly woman in a cohort sampled during active COVID-19.

Only one count was recorded for this clone. The rearrangement joins TRBV6-4 to TRBJ2-1, with a tentative D call TRBD2 (6 bases). This CDR3 region has 14 residues. The germline V gene has CDR1 MRHNA and CDR2 SNTAGT. Deletions cut 6 bases from V and 7 bases from J, with 16 bases between. The CDR3 loop is CASSREFRYNEQFF. As DNA, the CDR3 is TGTGCCAGCAGCCGGGAGTTCAGGTATAATGAGCAGTTCTTC.

The CDR3 nucleotides read TGTGCCAGCAGTTACTCTAGGGGAAACACTGAAGCTTTCTTT. Its protein product is CASSYSRGNTEAFF. The chain employs TRBV6-2 or TRBV6-3 and TRBJ1-1, with D maybe TRBD1 (5 bases). This CDR3 region has 14 residues. From germline, CDR1 is MNHEY and CDR2 SVGEGT. V was clipped by 0 bases and J by 2 bases, with 7 bases between them.

This clone has just a few counts. The V gene is TRBV7-6, the J gene TRBJ1-2, with D possibly matching TRBD1 (6 bases). The CDR3 consists of 14 residues. V lost 7 bases to trimming and J lost 1 base, with 13 bases between them. Germline values: CDR1 SGHVS, CDR2 FNYEAQ. The CDR3 loop reads CASTLLQGNYGYTF. The CDR3 coding sequence is TGTGCCAGCACCCTACTACAGGGTAACTATGGCTACACCTTC.

This sequence joins TRBV21-1 and TRBJ2-1; TRBD1 is the table's D call, not checked against the DNA. TRBV21-1 is annotated as a pseudogene. The CDR3 length is 16 residues. CDR3 protein: CASSKARDRSYNEQFF. The CDR3 DNA reads TGTGCCAGCAGCAAAGCAAGGGACAGGTCCTACAATGAGCAGTTCTTC.

The genes are TRBV5-4 and TRBJ1-6; D is perhaps TRBD1 (6 bases). Trimming pared 4 bases from V and 0 bases from J, leaving 11 bases between. CDR1 and CDR2 (germline): SGHNT, YYREEE (reference sequence). This CDR3 is built from 16 residues. The CDR3 spells CASSRDTDSYNSPLHF. CDR3 DNA sequence: TGTGCCAGCAGCCGGGACACAGACTCCTATAATTCACCCCTCCACTTT.

V gene TRBV4-1 combines with J gene TRBJ2-7, with 11 bases aligning to TRBD1. This CDR3 contains 14 residues. V trimming: 1 base; J trimming: 7 bases; junction bases outside the gene matches: 3. The germline V gene encodes CDR1 MGHRA and CDR2 YSYEKL. CDR3 sequence: CASSQGTGGAEQYF. CDR3 bases: TGCGCCAGCAGCCAAGGGACAGGGGGCGCTGAGCAGTACTTC.

The chain recombines TRBV5-1 with TRBJ2-1; 8 positions match TRBD2. The CDR3 has 17 residues. CDR1 is SGHRS, CDR2 YFSETQ, per germline. The V gene end was trimmed by 1 base and the J gene end by 7 bases; junction bases not matched to a gene: 13. The CDR3: CASSLSPAGAFGNEQFF. DNA of the CDR3: TGCGCCAGCAGCTTGAGCCCAGCGGGGGCCTTTGGGAATGAGCAGTTCTTC.

The chain recombines TRBV15 with TRBJ1-4; 7 bases fit TRBD1. Trimming at V came to 7 bases and at J to 10 bases, leaving 6 bases not matched to a gene. The CDR3 spans 12 residues. Germline lookup yields CDR1 LNHNV and CDR2 YYDKDF (reference sequence). CDR3 in amino acids: CATNKEGAKLFF. Here the CDR3 DNA reads TGTGCCACCAACAAGGAGGGGGCAAAACTGTTTTTT.

In the case of this clone: One end of the junction does not line up with germline, which may come from a read error. V usage is TRBV19 and J usage is TRBJ2-1, with TRBD1 identical over 8 bases. The CDR3 extends over 14 amino acids. Germline CDR1 and CDR2: LNHDA and SQIVND (reference sequence). Here the CDR3 DNA reads TGTGCCAGTAGTCTAGACAGGGGAACGGGTGAGCAGTTCTTC. It codes for CASSLDRGTGEQFF.

The chain carries TRBV6-1 and TRBJ2-2; the D gene is possibly TRBD2 (5 bases). Trimming removed 0 bases at V and 3 bases at J, with 8 bases between. Germline assignment: CDR1 MNHNS and CDR2 SASEGT. CDR3 length: 15 amino acids. CDR3 in DNA: TGTGCCAGCAGTGAAGCTTGGACTTACACCGGGGAGCTGTTTTTT. Encoded protein: CASSEAWTYTGELFF.

The chain has TRBV29-1 and TRBJ2-2, with TRBD2 matching over 10 bases. The CDR3 has 18 amino acids. CDR1 SQVTM and CDR2 ANQGSEA come from the germline V gene. Losses at the gene ends were 2 bases for V and 7 bases for J; bases not matched to a gene: 16. CDR3 sequence (DNA): TGCAGCGTTGAACTAGTGCTAGCGGGAGTCAGCAAGGGCGGGGAGCTGTTTTTT. Translation gives CSVELVLAGVSKGGELFF.

The chain is built from TRBV7-9 and TRBJ1-5; D uncertain. Germline V gene data show CDR1 as SEHNR and CDR2 as FQNEAQ (reference sequence). The CDR3 runs to 15 residues. Trimming stripped 1 base from V and 7 bases from J, with 14 bases between. In DNA form, the CDR3 reads TGTGCCAGCAGCTTAGAGGGTCGGGGAAAACAGCCCCAGCATTTT. Protein: CASSLEGRGKQPQHF.

This clone showed up just a few times. The rearrangement uses TRBV6-5 and TRBJ2-2; D remains unclear. The CDR3 has 13 residues. V was cut by 2 bases and J by 4 bases, with 5 bases left in between. Germline V gene data show CDR1 as MNHEY and CDR2 as SVGAGI. CDR3 in DNA: TGTGCCAGCAGTTACGCTAGCACCGGGGAGCTGTTTTTT. The encoded protein is CASSYASTGELFF.

V and J are TRBV7-2 and TRBJ1-5, with D tentatively TRBD1 (6 bases). The V and J ends lost 5 bases and 3 bases respectively, with 23 bases between them. Germline CDR1 reads SGHTA; CDR2 reads FQGNSA. The CDR3 spans 18 residues. DNA for the CDR3: TGTGCCAGCAGCCAAGGACGGGGGGGGGCAGGGAACAATCAGCCCCAGCATTTT. It specifies CASSQGRGGAGNNQPQHF.

V usage is TRBV12-3 or TRBV12-4 and J usage is TRBJ2-7; no firm D call. V lost 6 bases and J lost 2, with 8 bases in between. The CDR3 runs 12 residues. CDR3 amino acids: CASSKLPYEQYF. The CDR3 DNA follows: TGTGCCAGCAGCAAGCTCCCCTACGAGCAGTACTTC.

This clone was seen a single time. The genes are TRBV19 and TRBJ2-5; a weak D match, TRBD2 (6 bases). V was pared by 6 bases and J by 0 bases, with 8 bases between. Germline CDR1 and CDR2: LNHDA and SQIVND (reference sequence). The CDR3 runs to 13 residues. CDR3 protein: CASSGTYQETQYF. The CDR3 DNA follows: TGTGCCAGTAGCGGGACTTACCAAGAGACCCAGTACTTC.

Comment on this clone: Different DNA sequences within this sample yield the same CDR3. The rearrangement links TRBV6-5 to TRBJ2-7, with a weak D call TRBD1 (7 bases). The V and J ends lost 0 bases and 0 bases respectively, with 12 bases between them. The CDR3 spans 16 residues. The germline CDR1 and CDR2 sequences are MNHEY and SVGAGI. The CDR3 DNA sequence: TGTGCCAGCAGTTACTCGGCGGGACAGAGCTCCTACGAGCAGTACTTC. Translation gives CASSYSAGQSSYEQYF.

This chain uses TRBV4-1 with TRBJ2-3; D is uncertain. The CDR3 length is 16 residues. CDR1 and CDR2 from the germline V gene are MGHRA and YSYEKL. V was cut by 0 bases and J by 2 bases, with 12 bases left in between. CDR3: CASSQDERLATDTQYF. The DNA of the CDR3 is TGCGCCAGCAGCCAAGATGAGCGTCTCGCCACAGATACGCAGTATTTT.

The chain links TRBV18 to TRBJ2-1, with 10 bases lining up with TRBD2. V was clipped by 0 bases and J by 8 bases; unmatched bases: 10. CDR3 length equals 17 residues. Germline-derived CDR1 and CDR2 are KGHSH and LQKENI. The CDR3 DNA reads TGTGCCAGCTCACCACCGTTCCCACTAGCGGGATATGATGAGCAGTTCTTC. It encodes CASSPPFPLAGYDEQFF.

The chain has TRBV23-1 and TRBJ1-4; D is unresolved. TRBV23-1 counts as an open reading frame of uncertain function. This CDR3 is 15 amino acids long. The ends were cut back, 2 bases at V and 4 bases at J, with 11 bases in the middle. The CDR3 spells CASSQMPHGNEKLFF. The CDR3 DNA reads TGCGCCAGCAGTCAAATGCCGCACGGTAATGAAAAACTGTTTTTT.

The chain has TRBV24-1 and TRBJ2-5, with 11 bases identical to TRBD2. Germline CDR1 reads KGHDR; CDR2 reads SFDVKD. J lost 2 bases, V lost 0 bases, and 4 bases had no gene match. The CDR3 spans 17 residues. This CDR3 is CATSDLGTSGLQETQYF. The DNA of the CDR3 is TGTGCCACCAGTGATTTGGGGACTAGCGGCCTTCAAGAGACCCAGTACTTC.

V gene TRBV14 combines with J gene TRBJ1-2, with 11 bases lining up with TRBD1. Unmatched junction bases numbered 6, after V lost 4 bases and J lost 8 bases. The CDR3 has 14 amino acids. Per germline, CDR1 SGHDN and CDR2 FVKESK. The CDR3 reads CASSPDRGRGGYTF. DNA for the CDR3: TGTGCCAGCAGCCCGGACAGGGGGCGTGGCGGCTACACCTTC.

The V gene is TRBV18, the J gene TRBJ1-6; unclear D gene. Germline V CDR1 and CDR2: KGHSH, LQKENI. The V gene lost 3 bases and the J gene lost 5 bases, with 5 bases spanning the gap. This CDR3 is built from 13 residues. In DNA, the CDR3 is TGTGCCAGCTCACCGTCGGATAATTCACCCCTCCACTTT. Residues: CASSPSDNSPLHF.

In this sample, this clone turned up once. The rearrangement uses TRBV19 and TRBJ2-5; tentatively, D is TRBD1 (5 bases). Germline lookup yields CDR1 LNHDA and CDR2 SQIVND (reference sequence). The CDR3 extends over 16 amino acids. V gave up 6 bases and J gave up 2 bases, with 19 bases separating them. The CDR3 DNA reads as TGTGCCAGTAGCCCCTTAGGGGCAGGCCTACAAGAGACCCAGTACTTC. This codes for CASSPLGAGLQETQYF. Complete variable domain (other parts from reference TRBV19 and TRBJ2-5): DGGITQSPKYLFRKEGQNVTLSCEQNLNHDAMYWYRQDPGQGLRLIYYSQIVNDFQKGDIAEGYSVSREKKESFPLTVTSAQKNPTAFYLCASSPLGAGLQETQYFGPGTRLLVL.

The chain carries TRBV19 and TRBJ2-3, with 12 bases fitting TRBD2. V was pared by 4 bases and J by 2 bases, with 4 bases of the junction left unmatched. The CDR3 runs to 16 residues. CDR1 and CDR2 from the germline V gene are LNHDA and SQIVND (reference sequence). The CDR3 loop reads CASSTRLAGVTDTQYF. CDR3 in DNA: TGTGCCAGTAGTACCCGACTAGCGGGAGTCACAGATACGCAGTATTTT.

The J gene is TRBJ1-2, the V gene TRBV13; 7 bases agree with TRBD1. Germline V gene sequence: CDR1 PRHDT, CDR2 FYEKMQ (reference sequence). The CDR3 consists of 14 residues. Trimming at V came to 4 bases and at J to 4 bases, leaving 6 bases not matched to a gene. In DNA form, the CDR3 reads TGTGCCAGCAGCTCGTTACAGGGGATCTATGGCTACACCTTC. Protein sequence: CASSSLQGIYGYTF.